A single sample gave rise to the 27 T cell receptor beta chains below, sequenced in a study of T cells after yellow fever vaccination. TCRdb used MiXCR to reprocess the 5' RACE reads, holding one entry per CDR3 protein. Of about 53,000 distinct CDR3 sequences listed, approximately 7.7% were seen once; the top ten hold approximately 41%. Sequenced material: CD8+ T cells sorted from PBMCs, taken on the day of the first yellow fever vaccination. The source of these receptors is a young man who received the YFV17D yellow fever vaccine.

This chain links TRBV7-9 with TRBJ2-7; D may be TRBD1 (5 bases). The CDR3 contains 17 residues. V lost 5 bases and J lost 3, with 23 bases in between. Germline V gene data show CDR1 as SEHNR and CDR2 as FQNEAQ (reference sequence). This chain's CDR3 is CASSTTRGRVNSYEQYF. DNA of the CDR3: TGTGCCAGCAGCACAACCCGCGGCAGGGTCAATAGCTACGAGCAGTACTTC.

This clonotype was observed at least ten times. The chain carries TRBV6-5 and TRBJ1-1; no clear D gene. V gave up 5 bases and J gave up 4 bases, with 8 bases separating them. CDR3 length: 12 residues. Germline V gene data show CDR1 as MNHEY and CDR2 as SVGAGI. In DNA, the CDR3 is TGTGCCAGCAGTCGTGGGGTCACTGAAGCTTTCTTT. It specifies CASSRGVTEAFF.

This clonotype came up a few times. V usage is TRBV7-9 and J usage is TRBJ2-7; TRBD1 agrees at 7 bases. The CDR3 has 12 amino acids. Germline V CDR1 and CDR2: SEHNR, FQNEAQ (reference sequence). The V and J ends lost 5 bases and 6 bases, in that order; junction bases with no gene match: 4. The CDR3 sequence is CASSDRAAEQYF. In DNA, the CDR3 is TGTGCCAGCAGCGACAGGGCCGCCGAGCAGTACTTC.

In this sample, this clonotype turned up once. A read error may account for a junction end that differs from germline. The chain recombines TRBV19 with TRBJ1-1; 8 bases match TRBD1. The V gene's germline CDR1 is LNHDA and CDR2 SQIVND (reference sequence). The CDR3 contains 15 residues. This chain's CDR3 is CPSSPQQGVTTEAFF. In DNA, the CDR3 is TGTCCCAGTAGTCCCCAACAGGGGGTCACGACTGAAGCTTTCTTT.

The count of this clonotype is one. This may come from a read error, since a much larger clone is one base off. In DNA form, the CDR3 reads TGTGCCAGCAGGCACCGGTTCACGGTTGGTGGCATTCAGTACTTC. Its protein product is CASRHRFTVGGIQYF. This chain uses TRBV2 with TRBJ2-4; D not certain. V lost 6 bases and J lost 9, with 21 bases in between. CDR1 is SNHLY, CDR2 FYNNEI, per germline. This CDR3 has 15 amino acids.

This clonotype was found many times. CDR3 region: CASSQGVGDYEQYV. The CDR3 DNA sequence: TGTGCCAGCAGCCAAGGAGTAGGGGACTACGAGCAGTACGTC. The chain joins TRBV14 to TRBJ2-7, with D possibly matching TRBD1 (5 bases). Trimming removed 1 base from V and 3 bases from J, with 10 bases in between. The CDR3 sequence is 14 residues long. Germline V gene data show CDR1 as SGHDN and CDR2 as FVKESK.

This sequence joins TRBV9 and TRBJ2-7, with 8 nucleotides matching TRBD1. This CDR3 region has 13 residues. J lost 7 bases, V lost 2 bases, and 5 bases had no gene match. The germline gives CDR1 SGDLS, CDR2 YYNGEE. CDR3 sequence: CASSVTGEREQYF. Written as DNA, the CDR3 is TGTGCCAGCAGCGTGACAGGGGAGCGGGAGCAGTACTTC.

Ten or more counts support this clonotype. The rearrangement links TRBV7-6 to TRBJ2-7; 7 bases are shared with TRBD2. The CDR3 spans 12 residues. Germline values: CDR1 SGHVS, CDR2 FNYEAQ. V gave up 3 bases and J gave up 7 bases; unmatched junction bases: 3. The CDR3 protein is CASSFSGGEQYF. CDR3 DNA: TGTGCCAGCAGCTTTTCCGGGGGGGAGCAGTACTTC.

This clonotype was seen a handful of times. The chain couples TRBV10-3 to TRBJ2-5; D is perhaps TRBD2 (5 bases). CDR1 ENHRY and CDR2 SYGVKD come from the germline V gene. V lost 11 bases and J 4 bases, leaving 20 bases between the germline ends. The CDR3 length is 14 residues. In DNA form, the CDR3 reads TGTGCCTCTCGTCCCACTAGACCTCTAGAGACCCAGTACTTC. It specifies CASRPTRPLETQYF.

The chain joins TRBV11-2 to TRBJ1-1, with 8 bases aligning to TRBD1. Germline CDR1 is SGHAT and CDR2 is FQNNGV. This CDR3 spans 17 amino acids. The trim removed 3 bases at V and 5 bases at J, leaving 14 bases unmatched. The DNA of the CDR3 is TGTGCCAGCAGCTTGTCAGGACAGGGAGTAAGGCAGACTGAAGCTTTCTTT. Protein product: CASSLSGQGVRQTEAFF. The full variable domain, in which reference TRBV11-2 and TRBJ1-1 provide the parts outside the CDR3, is EAGVAQSPRYKIIEKRQSVAFWCNPISGHATLYWYQQILGQGPKLLIQFQNNGVVDDSQLPKDRFSAERLKGVDSTLKIQPAKLEDSAVYLCASSLSGQGVRQTEAFFGQGTRLTVV.

This clonotype was detected a few times. The chain employs TRBV7-9 and TRBJ2-6; 7 bases line up with TRBD1. Germline lookup yields CDR1 SEHNR and CDR2 FQNEAQ (reference sequence). The CDR3 extends over 16 amino acids. The ends lost 0 bases at V and 3 bases at J; junction bases unmatched: 2. CDR3 nucleotide sequence: TGTGCCAGCAGCTTAGCGCGGACAGGTGGGGCCAACGTCCTGACTTTC. This translates into CASSLARTGGANVLTF.

This clonotype was picked up many times. The V call is TRBV9, the J call TRBJ2-7; D not certain. The germline V gene has CDR1 SGDLS and CDR2 YYNGEE. The length of the CDR3 is 14 residues. Trimming shortened V by 2 bases and J by 0 bases, and 9 bases separated the two germline ends. The CDR3 spells CASSVHGNSYEQYF. The CDR3 bases are TGTGCCAGCAGCGTCCACGGAAACTCCTACGAGCAGTACTTC.

In the case of this clonotype: A much more abundant neighbour one base away suggests this may be a read error. This chain connects TRBV23-1 to TRBJ2-2, with D unclear. TRBV23-1 is an open reading frame whose function is uncertain. This CDR3 is built from 14 residues. The CDR3 region has the DNA TGCGCCAGCGGTCAAGCACAGAACACCGGGGAGCTGTTTTTT. Translated, it gives CASGQAQNTGELFF.

A few counts support this clonotype. The chain employs TRBV9 and TRBJ2-6, with D tentatively TRBD1 or TRBD2 (6 bases each). Germline CDR1 reads SGDLS; CDR2 reads YYNGEE. CDR3 size: 17 residues. Trimming left V 4 bases short and J 1 base short, with 15 bases between. CDR3 coding DNA: TGTGCCAGCAGCCCCTGGCAGGGGACTTCTGGGGCCAACGTCCTGACTTTC. This sequence encodes CASSPWQGTSGANVLTF.

The CDR3 is CASSEGRRGSYGYTF. CDR3 nucleotide sequence: TGTGCCAGCAGTGAGGGACGTCGGGGAAGCTATGGCTACACCTTC. The J gene is TRBJ1-2, the V gene TRBV27, with D maybe TRBD1 (5 bases). Germline V gives CDR1 MNHEY, CDR2 SMNVEV (reference sequence). V lost 5 bases, J lost 4 bases, and 17 bases lay in between. The CDR3 is 15 residues long.

This clonotype was counted many times. The chain employs TRBV20-1 and TRBJ2-5; D could derive from TRBD1 or TRBD2 (6 bases each). This CDR3 spans 15 amino acids. V lost 0 bases to trimming and J lost 3 bases, with 14 bases between them. Germline loops: CDR1 DFQATT, CDR2 SNEGSKA (reference sequence). The CDR3 protein is CSARDGGRGEETQYF. The CDR3 DNA reads TGCAGTGCTAGAGACGGGGGCAGGGGCGAAGAGACCCAGTACTTC.

This clonotype was seen ten or more times. The V and J genes are TRBV4-1 and TRBJ2-7; no firm D call. Germline V gene lookup returns CDR1 MGHRA and CDR2 YSYEKL. Trimming took 0 bases from V and 5 from J, leaving 17 bases between them. CDR3 size: 16 residues. The CDR3 DNA sequence: TGCGCCAGCAGCCAAGATTCACAGACCTTCGACGACGAGCAGTACTTC. Translating it yields CASSQDSQTFDDEQYF.

This clonotype has a handful of counts. The chain carries TRBV20-1 and TRBJ2-3, with TRBD2 matching over 11 bases. The germline V gene encodes CDR1 DFQATT and CDR2 SNEGSKA (reference sequence). The ends lost 0 bases at V and 0 bases at J; junction bases unmatched: 11. This CDR3 contains 19 residues. The CDR3 region is CSARDKGPRLAGSTDTQYF. As DNA, the CDR3 is TGCAGTGCTAGAGATAAGGGTCCTAGACTAGCGGGGAGCACAGATACGCAGTATTTT.

This clonotype showed up just a few times. This chain connects TRBV27 to TRBJ2-7; a possible D gene is TRBD1 (5 bases). This CDR3 has 15 residues. The V and J ends lost 0 bases and 6 bases respectively, with 15 bases between them. The germline gives CDR1 MNHEY, CDR2 SMNVEV (reference sequence). The CDR3 coding sequence is TGTGCCAGCAGTTTATCGGTTCGCAGGGCGTCCGAGCAGTACTTC. Translation: CASSLSVRRASEQYF.

This chain uses TRBV4-1 with TRBJ2-1, with D possibly being TRBD1 (6 bases). Germline V gene sequence: CDR1 MGHRA, CDR2 YSYEKL. The CDR3 contains 16 residues. The V end was cut by 0 bases, the J end by 0 bases, with 9 bases between. CDR3 protein: CASSQDQGHSYNEQFF. The CDR3 nucleotides are TGCGCCAGCAGCCAAGATCAGGGGCACTCCTACAATGAGCAGTTCTTC.

This clonotype appeared a few times. The gene calls are TRBV4-1 and TRBJ2-2; D not certain. The CDR3 has 15 amino acids. V dropped 1 base and J dropped 4 bases, with 10 bases sitting between them. CDR1 is MGHRA and CDR2 is YSYEKL in the germline V gene. In DNA form, the CDR3 reads TGCGCCAGCAGCCAAGGACAACTATTCACCGGGGAGCTGTTTTTT. Its translation: CASSQGQLFTGELFF.

This clonotype was seen repeatedly, ten times or more. The V and J genes are TRBV7-2 and TRBJ2-1; no clear D gene. CDR1 is SGHTA and CDR2 is FQGNSA in the germline V gene. V lost 1 base, J lost 7 bases, and 2 bases lay in between. The CDR3 is made up of 11 amino acids. The DNA for the CDR3 is TGTGCCAGCAGCTTAGTAAATGAGCAGTTCTTC. This encodes CASSLVNEQFF.

This clonotype was found many times. The chain employs TRBV4-3 and TRBJ2-7; 7 nucleotides match TRBD2. Germline values: CDR1 LGHNA, CDR2 YSLEER. The CDR3 extends over 14 amino acids. V gave up 2 bases and J gave up 1 base; unmatched junction bases: 2. CDR3 protein: CASSQWEGSYEQYF. The CDR3 nucleotides read TGCGCCAGCAGCCAATGGGAGGGGTCCTACGAGCAGTACTTC.

This clonotype came up a few times. The J gene is TRBJ1-6, the V gene TRBV5-1; perhaps TRBD1 as D (6 bases). V lost 4 bases, J lost 5 bases, and 19 bases lay in between. CDR3 length equals 17 residues. The germline gives CDR1 SGHRS, CDR2 YFSETQ. The CDR3 protein is CASSERGTGQDNSPLHF. The CDR3 DNA reads as TGCGCCAGCAGCGAGAGGGGTACAGGGCAAGATAATTCACCCCTCCACTTT. The complete variable domain, with remaining parts taken from reference TRBV5-1 and TRBJ1-6, reads KAGVTQTPRYLIKTRGQQVTLSCSPISGHRSVSWYQQTPGQGLQFLFEYFSETQRNKGNFPGRFSGRQFSNSRSEMNVSTLELGDSALYLCASSERGTGQDNSPLHFGNGTRLTVT.

The sample holds many counts of this clonotype. A junction end diverges from the germline sequence, so it may reflect a read error. This rearrangement joins TRBV7-7 to TRBJ2-5; no firm D call. Germline values: CDR1 SSHAT, CDR2 FNYEAQ (reference sequence). There are 15 residues in the CDR3. CDR3 sequence reads: CASTLDPGTQETQYF. CDR3 in DNA: TGTGCTAGCACCCTCGACCCCGGCACCCAAGAGACCCAGTACTTC.

This clonotype was observed at least ten times. The chain links TRBV21-1 to TRBJ1-3. TRBV21-1 is given as a pseudogene. The CDR3 is 15 residues long. The CDR3 nucleotides are TGTGCCAGCAGCGCAACAGATCCAGTTGGAAACACCATATATTTT. Its translation: CASSATDPVGNTIYF.

This clonotype was detected many times. This chain uses TRBV6-5 with TRBJ2-3, with 11 nucleotides matching TRBD1. The junction had 10 bases not matched to a gene; V was cut back by 2 bases and J by 12 bases. Germline V CDR1 and CDR2: MNHEY, SVGAGI. The CDR3 contains 15 residues. CDR3 DNA: TGTGCCAGCAGTTACCCTGGGACAGGGGGGATTGCCCAGTATTTT. It encodes CASSYPGTGGIAQYF.